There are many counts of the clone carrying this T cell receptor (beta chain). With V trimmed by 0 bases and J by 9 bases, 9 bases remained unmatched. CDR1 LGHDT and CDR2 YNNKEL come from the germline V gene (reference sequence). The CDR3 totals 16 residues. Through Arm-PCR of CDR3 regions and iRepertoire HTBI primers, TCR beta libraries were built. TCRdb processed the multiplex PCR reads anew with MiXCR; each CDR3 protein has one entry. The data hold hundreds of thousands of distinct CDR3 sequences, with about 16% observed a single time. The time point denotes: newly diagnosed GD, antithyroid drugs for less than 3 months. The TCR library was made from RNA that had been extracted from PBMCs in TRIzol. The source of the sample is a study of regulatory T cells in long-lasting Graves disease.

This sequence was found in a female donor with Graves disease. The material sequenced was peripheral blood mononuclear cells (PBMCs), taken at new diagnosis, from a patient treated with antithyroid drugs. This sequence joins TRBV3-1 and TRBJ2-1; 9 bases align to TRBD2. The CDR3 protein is CASSQEGLAGSGEQFF. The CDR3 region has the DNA TGTGCCAGCAGCCAAGAGGGTCTAGCGGGGTCGGGTGAGCAGTTCTTC.